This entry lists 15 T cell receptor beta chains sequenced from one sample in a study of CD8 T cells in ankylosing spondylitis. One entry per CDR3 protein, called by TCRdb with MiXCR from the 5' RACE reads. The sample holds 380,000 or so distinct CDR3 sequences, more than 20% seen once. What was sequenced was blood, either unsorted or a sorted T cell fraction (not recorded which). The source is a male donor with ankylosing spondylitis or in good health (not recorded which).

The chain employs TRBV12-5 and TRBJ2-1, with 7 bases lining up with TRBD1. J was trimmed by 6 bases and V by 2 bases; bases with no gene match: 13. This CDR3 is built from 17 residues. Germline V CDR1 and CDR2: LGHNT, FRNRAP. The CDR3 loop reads CASGLTTISDRVNEQFF. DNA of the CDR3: TGTGCTAGTGGTTTGACAACAATTTCCGACAGGGTCAATGAGCAGTTCTTC.

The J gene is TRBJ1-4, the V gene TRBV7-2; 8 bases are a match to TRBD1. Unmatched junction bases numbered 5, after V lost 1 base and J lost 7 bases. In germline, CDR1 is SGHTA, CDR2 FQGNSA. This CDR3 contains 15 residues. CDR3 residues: CASSLEDRVAEKLFF. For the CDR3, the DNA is TGTGCCAGCAGCTTAGAGGACAGGGTGGCTGAAAAACTGTTTTTT.

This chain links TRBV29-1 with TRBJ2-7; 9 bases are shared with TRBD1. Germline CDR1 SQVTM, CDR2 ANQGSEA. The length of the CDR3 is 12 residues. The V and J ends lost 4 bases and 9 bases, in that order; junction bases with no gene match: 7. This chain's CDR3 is CSVATGGAGQYF. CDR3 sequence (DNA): TGCAGCGTTGCAACAGGGGGCGCGGGGCAGTACTTC.

The chain's CDR3 is CASSDRYSVYEQYF. CDR3 DNA sequence: TGTGCCAGCAGTGATCGATACAGTGTCTACGAGCAGTACTTC. The J gene is TRBJ2-7, the V gene TRBV2; no reliable D call. With 3 bases removed from V and 3 bases from J, the gap between germline ends came to 12 bases. CDR1 is SNHLY and CDR2 is FYNNEI in the germline V gene. This CDR3 has 14 amino acids. The whole variable domain, filled in from reference TRBV2 and TRBJ2-7, reads EPEVTQTPSHQVTQMGQEVILRCVPISNHLYFYWYRQILGQKVEFLVSFYNNEISEKSEIFDDQFSVERPDGSNFTLKIRSTKLEDSAMYFCASSDRYSVYEQYFGPGTRLTVT.

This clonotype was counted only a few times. This CDR3 is CSAESGGTEAFF. In DNA form, the CDR3 reads TGCAGTGCCGAGTCGGGGGGCACTGAAGCTTTCTTT. The chain couples TRBV20-1 to TRBJ1-1; the D gene is possibly TRBD1 (5 bases). The germline V gene encodes CDR1 DFQATT and CDR2 SNEGSKA (reference sequence). This CDR3 is 12 amino acids long. The V end lost 6 bases, the J end lost 4 bases, and 12 bases lay between the germline ends.

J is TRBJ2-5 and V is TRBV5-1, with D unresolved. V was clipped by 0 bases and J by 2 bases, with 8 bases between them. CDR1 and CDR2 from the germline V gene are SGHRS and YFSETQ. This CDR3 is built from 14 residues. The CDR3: CASSLAVSQETQYF. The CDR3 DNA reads TGCGCCAGCAGCTTGGCTGTCAGTCAAGAGACCCAGTACTTC.

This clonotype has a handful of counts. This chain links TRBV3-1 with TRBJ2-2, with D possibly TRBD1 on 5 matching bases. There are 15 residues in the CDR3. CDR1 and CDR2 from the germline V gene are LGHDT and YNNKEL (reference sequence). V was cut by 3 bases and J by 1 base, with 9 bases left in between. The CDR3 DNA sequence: TGTGCCAGCAGCCACACAGGCCTGAACACCGGGGAGCTGTTTTTT. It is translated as CASSHTGLNTGELFF.

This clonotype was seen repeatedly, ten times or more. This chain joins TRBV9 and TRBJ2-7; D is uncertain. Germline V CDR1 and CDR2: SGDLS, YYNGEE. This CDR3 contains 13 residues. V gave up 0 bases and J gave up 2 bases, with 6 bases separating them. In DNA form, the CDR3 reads TGTGCCAGCAGCGTAGATTCTACCTACGAGCAGTACTTC. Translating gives CASSVDSTYEQYF.

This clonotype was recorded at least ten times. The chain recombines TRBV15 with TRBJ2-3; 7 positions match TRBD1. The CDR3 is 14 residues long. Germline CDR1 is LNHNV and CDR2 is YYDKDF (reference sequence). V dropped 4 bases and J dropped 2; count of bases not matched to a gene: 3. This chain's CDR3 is CATSKGQPTDTQYF. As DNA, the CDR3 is TGTGCCACCAGCAAGGGACAGCCCACAGATACGCAGTATTTT.

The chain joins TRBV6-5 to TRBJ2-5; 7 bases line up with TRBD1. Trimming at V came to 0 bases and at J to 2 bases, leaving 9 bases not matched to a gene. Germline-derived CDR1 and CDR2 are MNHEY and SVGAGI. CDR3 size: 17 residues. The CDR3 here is CASSYSVPGTAQETQYF. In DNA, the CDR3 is TGTGCCAGCAGTTACTCGGTTCCCGGGACAGCACAAGAGACCCAGTACTTC.

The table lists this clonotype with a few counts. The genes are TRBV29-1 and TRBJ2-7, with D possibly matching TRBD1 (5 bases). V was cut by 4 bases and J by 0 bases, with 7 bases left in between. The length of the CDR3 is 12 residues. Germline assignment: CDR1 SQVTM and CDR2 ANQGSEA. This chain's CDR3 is CSVAGNSYEQYF. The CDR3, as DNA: TGCAGCGTTGCAGGGAACTCCTACGAGCAGTACTTC.

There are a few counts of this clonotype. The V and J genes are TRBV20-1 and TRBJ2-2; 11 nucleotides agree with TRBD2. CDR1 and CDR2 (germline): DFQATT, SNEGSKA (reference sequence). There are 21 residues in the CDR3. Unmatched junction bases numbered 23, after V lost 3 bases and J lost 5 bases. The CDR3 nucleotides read TGCAGTGCTAGGTCTCCCCCCGATGGGCTAGCGGGGGGTTTTCAAACCGGGGAGCTGTTTTTT. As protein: CSARSPPDGLAGGFQTGELFF.

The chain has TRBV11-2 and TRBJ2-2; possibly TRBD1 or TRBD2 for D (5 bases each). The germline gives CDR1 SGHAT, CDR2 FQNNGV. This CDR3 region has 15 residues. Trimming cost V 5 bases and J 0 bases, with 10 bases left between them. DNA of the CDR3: TGTGCCAGCAGCGGCCGGGACCCGAACACCGGGGAGCTGTTTTTT. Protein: CASSGRDPNTGELFF.

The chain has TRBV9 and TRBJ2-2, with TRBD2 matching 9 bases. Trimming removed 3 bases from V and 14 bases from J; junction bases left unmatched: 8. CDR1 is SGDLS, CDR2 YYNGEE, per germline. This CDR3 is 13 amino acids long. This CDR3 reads CASSGGLAGFLFF. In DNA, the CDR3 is TGTGCCAGCAGCGGGGGACTAGCTGGTTTCCTGTTTTTT.

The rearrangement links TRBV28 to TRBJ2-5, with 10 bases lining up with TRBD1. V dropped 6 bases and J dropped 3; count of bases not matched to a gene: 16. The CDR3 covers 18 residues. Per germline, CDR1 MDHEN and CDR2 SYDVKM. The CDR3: CASSFRDRGLSREETQYF. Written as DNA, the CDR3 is TGTGCCAGCAGCTTCCGGGACAGGGGCCTATCTAGGGAAGAGACCCAGTACTTC.